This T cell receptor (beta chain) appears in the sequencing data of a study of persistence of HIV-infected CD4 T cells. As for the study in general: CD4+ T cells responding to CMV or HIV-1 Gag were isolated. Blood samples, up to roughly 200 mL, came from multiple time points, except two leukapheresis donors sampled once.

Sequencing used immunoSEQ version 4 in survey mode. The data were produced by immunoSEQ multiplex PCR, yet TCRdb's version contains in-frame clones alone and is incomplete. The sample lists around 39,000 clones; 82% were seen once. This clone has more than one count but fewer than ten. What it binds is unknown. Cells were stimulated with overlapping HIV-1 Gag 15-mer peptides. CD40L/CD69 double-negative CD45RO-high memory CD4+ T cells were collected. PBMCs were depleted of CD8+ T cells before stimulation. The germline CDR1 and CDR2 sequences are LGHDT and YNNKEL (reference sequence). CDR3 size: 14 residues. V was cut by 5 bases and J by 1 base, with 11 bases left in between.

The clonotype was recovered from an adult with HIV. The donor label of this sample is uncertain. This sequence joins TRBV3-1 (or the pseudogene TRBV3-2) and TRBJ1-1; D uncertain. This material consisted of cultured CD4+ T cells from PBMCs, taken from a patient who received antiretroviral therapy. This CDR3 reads CASSNSFPNTEAFF. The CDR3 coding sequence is TGTGCCAGCAGCAACTCCTTTCCGAACACTGAAGCTTTCTTT.